The rows below give T cell receptor beta chains drawn from one sample of a study of T cell responses to AZD1222 COVID-19 vaccine. Using immunoSEQ multiplex PCR, the repertoire was profiled, and TCRdb retains in-frame clones only, with some absent. The table records under 200,000 clones, around 94% of them present only once. Material: peripheral blood, obtained on day 0 of AZD1222 vaccination. The receptors were gathered from an adult in good health. The CDR3 runs from the conserved cysteine through the conserved F or W. Each record gives: D gene, V gene, J gene, clone size, CDR3 protein, CDR3 DNA. A D gene is named only where the DNA matches it firmly. Clone size is given for some rows only: seen once, a few or many times, or a class if the clone is expanded.

d_gene: NA; v_gene: TRBV6-8; j_gene: TRBJ2-7; abundance: NA; CDR3aa: CASSYFREYEQYF; CDR3nt: TGTGCCAGCAGTTACTTCAGGGAATACGAGCAGTACTTC
d_gene: TRBD1; v_gene: TRBV27; j_gene: TRBJ2-1; abundance: NA; CDR3aa: CASNQDRGYNEQFF; CDR3nt: TGTGCCAGCAACCAGGACAGGGGATACAATGAGCAGTTCTTC
d_gene: NA; v_gene: TRBV3-1/TRBV3-2; j_gene: TRBJ1-6; abundance: NA; CDR3aa: CASSDIGSSPLHF; CDR3nt: TGTGCCAGCAGCGACATAGGGAGTTCACCCCTCCACTTT
d_gene: NA; v_gene: TRBV19; j_gene: TRBJ1-3; abundance: NA; CDR3aa: CASSIAGQGLSGNTIYF; CDR3nt: TGTGCCAGTAGTATTGCGGGGCAAGGTCTCTCTGGAAACACCATATATTTT
d_gene: NA; v_gene: TRBV28; j_gene: TRBJ1-2; abundance: NA; CDR3aa: CASRGAGYGYTF; CDR3nt: TGTGCCAGCAGGGGGGCGGGATATGGCTACACCTTC
d_gene: NA; v_gene: TRBV27; j_gene: TRBJ1-6; abundance: NA; CDR3aa: CASKDKDRGHSPLHF; CDR3nt: TGTGCCAGCAAGGATAAGGACAGAGGACATTCACCCCTCCACTTT
d_gene: TRBD1; v_gene: TRBV5-1; j_gene: TRBJ2-7; abundance: NA; CDR3aa: CASSLGQGNYEQYF; CDR3nt: TGCGCCAGCAGCTTGGGACAGGGGAACTACGAGCAGTACTTC
d_gene: NA; v_gene: TRBV5-4; j_gene: TRBJ2-5; abundance: NA; CDR3aa: CASSLGPGETQYF; CDR3nt: TGTGCCAGCAGCTTGGGACCCGGAGAGACCCAGTACTTC
d_gene: NA; v_gene: TRBV28; j_gene: TRBJ1-1; abundance: NA; CDR3aa: CASSHQGILNTEAFF; CDR3nt: TGTGCCAGCAGCCACCAGGGCATCTTGAACACTGAAGCTTTCTTT
d_gene: TRBD2; v_gene: TRBV7-3; j_gene: TRBJ2-1; abundance: NA; CDR3aa: CASSFYSPGLAGGSSNEQFF; CDR3nt: TGTGCCAGCAGCTTCTACTCCCCAGGACTAGCGGGAGGATCTAGCAATGAGCAGTTCTTC
d_gene: NA; v_gene: TRBV27; j_gene: TRBJ2-5; abundance: NA; CDR3aa: CASAGGGSEETQYF; CDR3nt: TGTGCCAGCGCCGGAGGGGGTAGTGAGGAGACCCAGTACTTC
d_gene: TRBD2; v_gene: TRBV2; j_gene: TRBJ2-7; abundance: NA; CDR3aa: CASSETRDYIYEQYF; CDR3nt: TGTGCCAGCAGTGAAACCAGGGACTATATATACGAGCAGTACTTC
d_gene: TRBD1; v_gene: TRBV19; j_gene: TRBJ1-5; abundance: NA; CDR3aa: CASSRTGGSNQPQHF; CDR3nt: TGTGCCAGTAGTAGGACAGGGGGAAGCAATCAGCCCCAGCATTTT
d_gene: NA; v_gene: TRBV19; j_gene: TRBJ2-6; abundance: once; CDR3aa: CASSIGHTGANVLTF; CDR3nt: TGTGCCAGTAGTATTGGACACACTGGGGCCAACGTCCTGACTTTC
d_gene: NA; v_gene: TRBV21-1; j_gene: TRBJ2-5; abundance: NA; CDR3aa: CASSKGEETQYF; CDR3nt: TGTGCCAGCAGCAAAGGGGAAGAGACCCAGTACTTC
d_gene: NA; v_gene: TRBV2; j_gene: TRBJ2-7; abundance: NA; CDR3aa: CASSDSNRDEQYF; CDR3nt: TGTGCCAGCAGTGATTCCAACAGGGACGAGCAGTACTTC
d_gene: TRBD1; v_gene: TRBV5-4; j_gene: TRBJ2-7; abundance: NA; CDR3aa: CASSHRDSFYEQYF; CDR3nt: TGTGCCAGCAGTCACCGGGACAGCTTCTACGAGCAGTACTTC
d_gene: TRBD2; v_gene: TRBV11-2; j_gene: TRBJ2-1; abundance: NA; CDR3aa: CASSLTSGTFNEQFF; CDR3nt: TGTGCCAGCAGCTTGACTAGCGGGACTTTCAATGAGCAGTTCTTC
d_gene: NA; v_gene: TRBV6-5; j_gene: TRBJ1-2; abundance: NA; CDR3aa: CASRNGYGYTF; CDR3nt: TGTGCCAGCAGGAACGGCTATGGCTACACCTTC
d_gene: TRBD1; v_gene: TRBV19; j_gene: TRBJ1-1; abundance: NA; CDR3aa: CASSNGQGWNTEAFF; CDR3nt: TGTGCCAGTAGTAACGGACAGGGTTGGAACACTGAAGCTTTCTTT
d_gene: TRBD1; v_gene: TRBV19; j_gene: TRBJ1-3; abundance: NA; CDR3aa: CASFPGTGEGTGNTIYF; CDR3nt: TGTGCCAGCTTCCCCGGGACAGGGGAAGGGACTGGAAACACCATATATTTT
d_gene: NA; v_gene: TRBV5-1; j_gene: TRBJ2-1; abundance: once; CDR3aa: CASSLERYEQFF; CDR3nt: TGCGCCAGCAGCTTGGAGCGGTATGAGCAGTTCTTC
d_gene: TRBD1; v_gene: TRBV5-4; j_gene: TRBJ2-7; abundance: NA; CDR3aa: CASTRDRGVYEQYF; CDR3nt: TGTGCCAGCACCCGGGACAGGGGGGTCTACGAGCAGTACTTC
d_gene: NA; v_gene: TRBV30; j_gene: TRBJ1-2; abundance: NA; CDR3aa: CAWSRSRGAVYGYTF; CDR3nt: TGTGCCTGGAGTCGTAGCAGGGGCGCGGTCTATGGCTACACCTTC
d_gene: NA; v_gene: TRBV30; j_gene: TRBJ1-1; abundance: NA; CDR3aa: CAWSVSDNTEAFF; CDR3nt: TGTGCCTGGAGTGTAAGTGATAACACTGAAGCTTTCTTT
d_gene: NA; v_gene: TRBV27; j_gene: TRBJ2-5; abundance: NA; CDR3aa: CAHGGAGGEPETQYF; CDR3nt: TGTGCCCACGGAGGGGCAGGGGGGGAACCAGAGACCCAGTACTTC
d_gene: NA; v_gene: TRBV10-1; j_gene: TRBJ2-5; abundance: NA; CDR3aa: CASSDRPLGTQYF; CDR3nt: TGCGCCAGCAGTGACCGCCCCCTAGGGACCCAGTACTTC
d_gene: NA; v_gene: TRBV2; j_gene: TRBJ1-3; abundance: NA; CDR3aa: CASRSGGVISGNTIYF; CDR3nt: TGTGCCAGCAGAAGTGGGGGGGTAATTTCTGGAAACACCATATATTTT
d_gene: NA; v_gene: TRBV9; j_gene: TRBJ1-5; abundance: NA; CDR3aa: CASSAGSGMGQPQHF; CDR3nt: TGTGCCAGCAGCGCAGGGTCAGGGATGGGTCAGCCCCAGCATTTT
d_gene: TRBD2; v_gene: TRBV18; j_gene: TRBJ2-3; abundance: NA; CDR3aa: CASSPGTSVDTQYF; CDR3nt: TGTGCCAGCTCACCAGGGACTAGCGTAGATACGCAGTATTTT
d_gene: NA; v_gene: TRBV11-2; j_gene: TRBJ1-3; abundance: once; CDR3aa: CASSSIGGYSGNTIYF; CDR3nt: TGTGCCAGCAGCTCCATTGGAGGGTACTCTGGAAACACCATATATTTT
d_gene: TRBD2; v_gene: TRBV28; j_gene: TRBJ2-7; abundance: NA; CDR3aa: CASSSPGLSSEQYF; CDR3nt: TGTGCCAGCAGTTCACCGGGACTATCAAGCGAGCAGTACTTC
d_gene: NA; v_gene: TRBV5-1; j_gene: TRBJ1-1; abundance: NA; CDR3aa: CASSLDRPNTEAFF; CDR3nt: TGCGCCAGCAGCTTGGACAGGCCAAACACTGAAGCTTTCTTT
d_gene: NA; v_gene: TRBV3-1/TRBV3-2; j_gene: TRBJ2-3; abundance: NA; CDR3aa: CASSQSYGWADTQYF; CDR3nt: TGTGCCAGCAGCCAATCTTACGGCTGGGCAGATACGCAGTATTTT
d_gene: TRBD1; v_gene: TRBV11-2; j_gene: TRBJ1-1; abundance: NA; CDR3aa: CASSFRQGRGTEAFF; CDR3nt: TGTGCCAGCAGCTTCCGACAGGGCCGGGGTACTGAAGCTTTCTTT
d_gene: TRBD1; v_gene: TRBV9; j_gene: TRBJ2-2; abundance: NA; CDR3aa: CASSVGQGAAGELFF; CDR3nt: TGTGCCAGCAGCGTGGGACAGGGGGCGGCCGGGGAGCTGTTTTTT
d_gene: NA; v_gene: TRBV19; j_gene: TRBJ2-1; abundance: once; CDR3aa: CASSIDPGAFSEQFF; CDR3nt: TGTGCCAGTAGTATAGACCCCGGGGCTTTCAGTGAGCAGTTCTTC
d_gene: NA; v_gene: TRBV5-5; j_gene: TRBJ1-5; abundance: NA; CDR3aa: CASSFRFGNQPQHF; CDR3nt: TGTGCCAGCAGCTTCCGGTTTGGCAATCAGCCCCAGCATTTT
d_gene: NA; v_gene: TRBV29-1; j_gene: TRBJ2-1; abundance: NA; CDR3aa: CSVGQGFSYEQFF; CDR3nt: TGCAGCGTTGGCCAGGGATTTTCGTATGAGCAGTTCTTC
d_gene: NA; v_gene: TRBV20-1; j_gene: TRBJ1-1; abundance: NA; CDR3aa: CSSSRSTEAFF; CDR3nt: TGCAGTTCCTCGCGGAGCACTGAAGCTTTCTTT
d_gene: TRBD2; v_gene: TRBV7-9; j_gene: TRBJ2-7; abundance: NA; CDR3aa: CASLPITSGLYEQYF; CDR3nt: TGTGCCAGCCTACCCATCACTAGCGGCCTTTACGAGCAGTACTTC
d_gene: TRBD1; v_gene: TRBV7-2; j_gene: TRBJ1-2; abundance: NA; CDR3aa: CASSPSTGGGYGYTF; CDR3nt: TGTGCCAGCAGCCCTTCGACAGGGGGCGGCTATGGCTACACCTTC
d_gene: NA; v_gene: TRBV27; j_gene: TRBJ1-5; abundance: NA; CDR3aa: CASGRAPDLYSNQPQHF; CDR3nt: TGTGCCAGCGGCCGGGCCCCCGACCTTTATAGCAATCAGCCCCAGCATTTT
d_gene: NA; v_gene: TRBV11-1; j_gene: TRBJ1-2; abundance: once; CDR3aa: CASSLPPRGNYGYTF; CDR3nt: TGTGCCAGCAGCTTACCTCCTCGAGGGAACTATGGCTACACCTTC
d_gene: NA; v_gene: TRBV7-9; j_gene: TRBJ2-1; abundance: NA; CDR3aa: CASSLSYGEQFF; CDR3nt: TGTGCCAGCAGCTTAAGCTACGGTGAGCAGTTCTTC
d_gene: NA; v_gene: TRBV7-2; j_gene: TRBJ1-2; abundance: NA; CDR3aa: CASRGRGATLNNGYTF; CDR3nt: TGTGCCAGCAGGGGACGTGGGGCAACTTTAAATAATGGCTACACCTTC
d_gene: TRBD2; v_gene: TRBV28; j_gene: TRBJ2-7; abundance: NA; CDR3aa: CASSSSEPGLAGGGYEQYF; CDR3nt: TGTGCCAGCAGTTCATCAGAACCGGGACTAGCGGGAGGTGGCTACGAGCAGTACTTC
d_gene: NA; v_gene: TRBV7-6; j_gene: TRBJ2-1; abundance: NA; CDR3aa: CASSLAGPPQGNEQFF; CDR3nt: TGTGCCAGCAGCTTAGCTGGGCCGCCCCAGGGCAATGAGCAGTTCTTC
d_gene: NA; v_gene: TRBV6-1; j_gene: TRBJ1-5; abundance: NA; CDR3aa: CASSENPGNQPQHF; CDR3nt: TGTGCCAGCAGTGAAAACCCAGGCAATCAGCCCCAGCATTTT